Included here is one TCR beta chain sequence, with context. Its target is not known. This sample is part of a study of T cell responses to AZD1222 COVID-19 vaccine. For the study at large: Doses given second, at about 4 or about 12 weeks, were pooled. Study-level points and caveats: Donors were largely white British and mainly female; clonal diversity was possibly underestimated. Spike-specific TCR breadth and depth rose after two AZD1222 doses. At 160-218 and 743-854, vaccine-associated CD4 TCRs were dominant, and they spanned spike.

This CDR3 contains 15 residues. Germline loops: CDR1 SGHNT, CDR2 YYREEE (reference sequence). The trim removed 4 bases at V and 1 base at J, leaving 6 bases unmatched. The data were produced by immunoSEQ multiplex PCR, yet TCRdb's version contains in-frame clones alone and is incomplete. This table has around 76,000 clones, less than 90% appearing once. This sample comprised peripheral blood, obtained on day 0 of AZD1222 vaccination. This TCR was sampled from an adult in good health. V is TRBV5-4 and J is TRBJ1-2; 8 nucleotides agree with TRBD1. In nucleotides, the CDR3 is TGTGCCAGCAGCCTTGGACAGGGCGGTAACTATGGCTACACCTTC. This sequence encodes CASSLGQGGNYGYTF.